This TCR beta chain emerged from a study of shared clonotypes between healthy human individuals. The overall study: Three men and a couple of women, aged 18 to 49, were donors. The plates for each donor numbered three CD4 naive, three CD4 memory, two CD8 naive and one CD8 memory.

To note about this clone: The antigen is undetermined.

Measured with immunoSEQ multiplex PCR; TCRdb has only the in-frame clones, and not every one. The sample lists about 1 million clones, about 75% occurring once. The study's findings and limits: The genetic and exposure-history diversity represented was limited by few donors.

This sequence originates from a man between 18 and 29 years old in good health. The sequenced material came from memory CD4+ T cells sorted from blood. As to subset: CD45RA-negative fraction.

The CDR3 DNA reads as TGTGCCAGCAGACAAAGGATCGGACTAACTAGCACAGATACGCAGTATTTT. It codes for CASRQRIGLTSTDTQYF. The chain has TRBV5-6 and TRBJ2-3; TRBD2 might be the D (6 bases). Germline CDR1 and CDR2: SGHDT and YYEEEE. The V end was cut by 5 bases, the J end by 0 bases, with 19 bases between. The CDR3 loop spans 17 amino acids.